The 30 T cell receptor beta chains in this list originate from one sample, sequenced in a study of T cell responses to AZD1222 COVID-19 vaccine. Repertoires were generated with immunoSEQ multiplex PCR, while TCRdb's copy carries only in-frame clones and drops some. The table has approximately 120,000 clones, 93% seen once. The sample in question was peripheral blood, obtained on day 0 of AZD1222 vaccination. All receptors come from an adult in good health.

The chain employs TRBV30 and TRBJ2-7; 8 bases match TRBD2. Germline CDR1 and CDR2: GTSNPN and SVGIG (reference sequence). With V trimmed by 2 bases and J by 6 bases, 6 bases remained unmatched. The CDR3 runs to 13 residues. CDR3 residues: CAWSTGTRSEQYF. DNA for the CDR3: TGTGCCTGGAGTACCGGGACTAGATCCGAGCAGTACTTC.

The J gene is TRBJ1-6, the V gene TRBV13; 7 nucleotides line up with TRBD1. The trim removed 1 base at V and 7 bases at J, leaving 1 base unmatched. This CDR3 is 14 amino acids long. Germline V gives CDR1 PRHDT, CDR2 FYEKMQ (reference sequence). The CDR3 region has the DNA TGTGCCAGCAGCTTAGAGGGGGCCAATTCACCCCTCCACTTT. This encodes CASSLEGANSPLHF.

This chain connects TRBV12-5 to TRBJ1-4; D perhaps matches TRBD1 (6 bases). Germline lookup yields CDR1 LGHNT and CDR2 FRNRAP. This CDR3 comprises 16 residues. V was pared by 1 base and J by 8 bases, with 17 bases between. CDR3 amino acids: CASGLALGHGLEKLFF. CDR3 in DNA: TGTGCTAGTGGTTTGGCCCTGGGACATGGCCTGGAAAAACTGTTTTTT.

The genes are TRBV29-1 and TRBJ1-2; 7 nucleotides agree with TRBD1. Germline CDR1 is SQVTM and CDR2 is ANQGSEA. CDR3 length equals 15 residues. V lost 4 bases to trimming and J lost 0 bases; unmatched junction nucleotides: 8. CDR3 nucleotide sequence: TGCAGCGTTGTTGGGACAGCCAAGACTAACTATGGCTACACCTTC. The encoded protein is CSVVGTAKTNYGYTF.

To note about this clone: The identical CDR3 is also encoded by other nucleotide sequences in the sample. The CDR3 sequence is CASSRQGGTEAFF. In DNA form, the CDR3 reads TGTGCCAGCAGCAGACAGGGAGGGACTGAAGCTTTCTTT. V usage is TRBV6-4 and J usage is TRBJ1-1, with 7 bases lining up with TRBD1. Trimming removed 6 bases from V and 5 bases from J; junction bases left unmatched: 6. The V gene's germline CDR1 is MRHNA and CDR2 SNTAGT. The CDR3 length is 13 residues.

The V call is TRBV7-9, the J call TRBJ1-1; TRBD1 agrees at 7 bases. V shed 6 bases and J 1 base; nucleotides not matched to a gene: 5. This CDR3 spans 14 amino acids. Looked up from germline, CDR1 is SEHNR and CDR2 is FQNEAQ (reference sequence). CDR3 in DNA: TGTGCCAGCAGGGTCGGGACAGCGAACACTGAAGCTTTCTTT. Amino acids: CASRVGTANTEAFF.

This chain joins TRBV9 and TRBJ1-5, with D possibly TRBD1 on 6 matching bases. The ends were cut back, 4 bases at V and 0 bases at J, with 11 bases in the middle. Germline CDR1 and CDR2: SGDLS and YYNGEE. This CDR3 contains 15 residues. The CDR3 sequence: CASSSGHYSNQPQHF. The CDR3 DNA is TGTGCCAGCAGCTCGGGACACTATAGCAATCAGCCCCAGCATTTT.

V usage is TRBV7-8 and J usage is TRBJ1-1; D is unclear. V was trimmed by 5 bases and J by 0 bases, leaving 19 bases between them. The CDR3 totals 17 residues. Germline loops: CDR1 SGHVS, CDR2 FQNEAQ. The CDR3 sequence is CASSAPHAEEMNTEAFF. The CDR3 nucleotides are TGTGCCAGCAGCGCCCCTCATGCGGAAGAAATGAACACTGAAGCTTTCTTT. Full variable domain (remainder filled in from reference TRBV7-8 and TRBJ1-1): GAGVSQSPRYKVAKRGQDVALRCDPISGHVSLFWYQQALGQGPEFLTYFQNEAQLDKSGLPSDRFFAERPEGSVSTLKIQRTQQEDSAVYLCASSAPHAEEMNTEAFFGQGTRLTVV.

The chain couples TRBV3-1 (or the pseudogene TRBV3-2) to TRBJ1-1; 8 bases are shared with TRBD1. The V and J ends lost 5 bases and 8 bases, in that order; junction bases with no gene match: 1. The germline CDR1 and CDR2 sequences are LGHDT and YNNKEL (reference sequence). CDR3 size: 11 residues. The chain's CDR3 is CASSRQGEAFF. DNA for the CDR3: TGTGCCAGCAGCAGACAGGGGGAAGCTTTCTTT.

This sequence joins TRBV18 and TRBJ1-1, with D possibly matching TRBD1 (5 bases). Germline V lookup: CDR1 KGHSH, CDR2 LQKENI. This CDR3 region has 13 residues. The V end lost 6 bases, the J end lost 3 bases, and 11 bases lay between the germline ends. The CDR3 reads CASSRSGDTEAFF. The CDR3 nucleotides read TGTGCCAGCTCCCGGTCGGGGGACACTGAAGCTTTCTTT.

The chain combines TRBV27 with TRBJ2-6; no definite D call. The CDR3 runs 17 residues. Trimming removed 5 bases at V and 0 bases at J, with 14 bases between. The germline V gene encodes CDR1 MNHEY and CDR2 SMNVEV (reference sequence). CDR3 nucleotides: TGTGCCAGCAGTACCCTTCACTCAAACTCTGGGGCCAACGTCCTGACTTTC. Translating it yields CASSTLHSNSGANVLTF.

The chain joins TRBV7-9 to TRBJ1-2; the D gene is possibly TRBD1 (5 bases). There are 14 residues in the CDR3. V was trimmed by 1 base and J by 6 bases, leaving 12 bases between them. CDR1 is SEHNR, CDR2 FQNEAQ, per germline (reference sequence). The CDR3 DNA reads TGTGCCAGCAGCTTAGGACAGAGTACAAATGGCTACACCTTC. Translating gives CASSLGQSTNGYTF.

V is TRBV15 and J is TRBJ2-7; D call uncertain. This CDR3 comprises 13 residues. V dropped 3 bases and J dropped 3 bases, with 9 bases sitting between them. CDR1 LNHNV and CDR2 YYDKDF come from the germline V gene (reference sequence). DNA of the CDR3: TGTGCCACCAGCAGTGTTGGCAACTACGAGCAGTACTTC. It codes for CATSSVGNYEQYF.

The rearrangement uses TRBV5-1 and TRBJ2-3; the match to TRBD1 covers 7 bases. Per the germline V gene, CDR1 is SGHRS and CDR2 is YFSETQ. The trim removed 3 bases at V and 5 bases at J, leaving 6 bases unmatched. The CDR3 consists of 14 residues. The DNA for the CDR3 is TGCGCCAGCAGCTCCGGACAGGCGGTAGATACGCAGTATTTT. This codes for CASSSGQAVDTQYF.

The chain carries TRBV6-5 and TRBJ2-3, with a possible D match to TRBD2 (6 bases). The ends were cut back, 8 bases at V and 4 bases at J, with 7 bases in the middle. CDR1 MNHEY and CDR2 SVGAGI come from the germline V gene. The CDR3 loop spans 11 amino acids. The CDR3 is CASRGSDTQYF. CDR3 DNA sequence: TGTGCCAGCCGGGGGTCAGATACGCAGTATTTT.

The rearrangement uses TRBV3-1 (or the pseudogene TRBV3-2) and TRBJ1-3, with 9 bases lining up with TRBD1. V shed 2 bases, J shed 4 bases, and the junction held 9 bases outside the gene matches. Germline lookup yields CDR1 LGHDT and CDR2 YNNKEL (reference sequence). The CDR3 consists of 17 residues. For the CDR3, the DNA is TGTGCCAGCAGCCAAAGCCGGACAGGGGCTCACGGAAACACCATATATTTT. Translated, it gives CASSQSRTGAHGNTIYF.

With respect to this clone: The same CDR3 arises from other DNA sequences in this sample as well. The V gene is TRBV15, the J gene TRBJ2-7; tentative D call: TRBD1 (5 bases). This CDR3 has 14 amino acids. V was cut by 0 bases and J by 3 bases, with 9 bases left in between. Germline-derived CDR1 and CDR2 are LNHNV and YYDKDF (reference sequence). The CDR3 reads CATSRDRGFYEQYF. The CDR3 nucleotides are TGTGCCACCAGCAGAGATAGGGGTTTCTACGAGCAGTACTTC.

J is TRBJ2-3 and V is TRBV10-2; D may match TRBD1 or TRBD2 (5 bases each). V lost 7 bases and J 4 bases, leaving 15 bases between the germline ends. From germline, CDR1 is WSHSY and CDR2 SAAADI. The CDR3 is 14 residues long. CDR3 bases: TGCGCCAGCACGAGGGGCGGGTACTCAGATACGCAGTATTTT. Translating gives CASTRGGYSDTQYF.

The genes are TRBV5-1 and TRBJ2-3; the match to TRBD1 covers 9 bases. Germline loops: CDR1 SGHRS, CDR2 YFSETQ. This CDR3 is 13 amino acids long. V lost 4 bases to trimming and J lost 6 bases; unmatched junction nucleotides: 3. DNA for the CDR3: TGCGCCAGCAGCCACAGGGGGCCGGATACGCAGTATTTT. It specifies CASSHRGPDTQYF.

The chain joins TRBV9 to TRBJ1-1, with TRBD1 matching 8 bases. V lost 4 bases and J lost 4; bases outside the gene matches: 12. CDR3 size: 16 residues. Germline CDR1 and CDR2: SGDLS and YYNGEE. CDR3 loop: CASSPGQGEEGTEAFF. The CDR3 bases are TGTGCCAGCAGCCCCGGACAGGGTGAAGAGGGCACTGAAGCTTTCTTT.

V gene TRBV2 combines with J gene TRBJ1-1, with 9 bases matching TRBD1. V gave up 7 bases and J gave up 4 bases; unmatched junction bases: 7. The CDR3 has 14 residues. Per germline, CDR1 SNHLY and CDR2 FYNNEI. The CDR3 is CASTLGQGGTEAFF. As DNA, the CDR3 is TGTGCCAGCACCCTGGGACAGGGAGGCACTGAAGCTTTCTTT.

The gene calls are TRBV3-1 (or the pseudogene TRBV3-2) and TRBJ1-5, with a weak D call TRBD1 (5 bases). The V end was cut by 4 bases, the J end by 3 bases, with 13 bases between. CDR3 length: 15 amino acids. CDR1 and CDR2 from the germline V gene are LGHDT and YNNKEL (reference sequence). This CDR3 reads CASSRGREVNQPQHF. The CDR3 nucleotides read TGTGCCAGCAGCCGAGGCAGGGAAGTCAATCAGCCCCAGCATTTT.

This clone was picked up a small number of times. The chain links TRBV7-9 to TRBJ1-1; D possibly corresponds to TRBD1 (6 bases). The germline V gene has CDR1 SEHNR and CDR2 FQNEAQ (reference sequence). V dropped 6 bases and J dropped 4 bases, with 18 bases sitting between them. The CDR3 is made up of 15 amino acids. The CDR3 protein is CASSPGWGQLTEAFF. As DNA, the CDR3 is TGTGCCAGCAGTCCAGGGTGGGGGCAACTCACTGAAGCTTTCTTT.

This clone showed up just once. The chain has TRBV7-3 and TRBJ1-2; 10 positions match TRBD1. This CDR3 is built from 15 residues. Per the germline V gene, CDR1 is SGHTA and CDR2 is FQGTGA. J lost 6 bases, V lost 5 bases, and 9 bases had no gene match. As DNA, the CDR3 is TGTGCCAGCAGCCACGGGACAGGGGACATTAATGGCTACACCTTC. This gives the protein CASSHGTGDINGYTF.

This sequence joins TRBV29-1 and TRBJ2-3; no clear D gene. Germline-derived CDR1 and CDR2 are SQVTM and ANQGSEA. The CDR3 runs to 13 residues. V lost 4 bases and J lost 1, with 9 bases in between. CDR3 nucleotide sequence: TGCAGCGTTGTTGGCCGCGGCACAGATACGCAGTATTTT. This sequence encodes CSVVGRGTDTQYF.

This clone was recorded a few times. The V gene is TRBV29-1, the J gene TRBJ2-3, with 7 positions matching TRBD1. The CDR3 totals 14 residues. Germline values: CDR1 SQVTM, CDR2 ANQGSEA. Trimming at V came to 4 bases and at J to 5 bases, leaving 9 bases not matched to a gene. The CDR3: CSVVETGKEDTQYF. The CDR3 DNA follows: TGCAGCGTTGTCGAGACAGGGAAAGAAGATACGCAGTATTTT.

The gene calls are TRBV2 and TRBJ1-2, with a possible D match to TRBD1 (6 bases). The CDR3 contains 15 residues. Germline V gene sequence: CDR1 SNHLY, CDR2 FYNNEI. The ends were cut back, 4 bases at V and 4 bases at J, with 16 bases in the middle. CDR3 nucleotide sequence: TGTGCCAGCAGTGTGTGGACAAAAGGGGGCTATGGCTACACCTTC. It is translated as CASSVWTKGGYGYTF.

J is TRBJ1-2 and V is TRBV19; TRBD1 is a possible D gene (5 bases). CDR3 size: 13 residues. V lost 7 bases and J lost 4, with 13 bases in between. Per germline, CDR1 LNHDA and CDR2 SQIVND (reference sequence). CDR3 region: CASKFGTAYGYTF. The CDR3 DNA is TGTGCCAGTAAATTCGGGACCGCCTATGGCTACACCTTC.

CDR3 region: CASSPGIATNEKLFF. DNA for the CDR3: TGTGCCAGCTCACCAGGAATTGCAACTAATGAAAAACTGTTTTTT. The V call is TRBV18, the J call TRBJ1-4; D ambiguous. Germline lookup yields CDR1 KGHSH and CDR2 LQKENI. This CDR3 region has 15 residues. Trimming removed 2 bases from V and 0 bases from J, with 7 bases in between.

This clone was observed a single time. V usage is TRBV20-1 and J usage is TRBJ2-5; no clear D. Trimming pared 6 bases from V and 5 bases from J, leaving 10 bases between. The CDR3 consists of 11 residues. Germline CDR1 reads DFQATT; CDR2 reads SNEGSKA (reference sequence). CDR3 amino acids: CSAWFRETQYF. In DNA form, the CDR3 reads TGCAGTGCATGGTTTAGGGAGACCCAGTACTTC.